Listed below are T cell receptor beta chains from one sample, sequenced in a study of T-cell memory formation after mild COVID-19. TCRdb reanalysed the 5' RACE reads using MiXCR and keeps one entry per CDR3 protein. The table includes approximately 430,000 distinct CDR3 sequences, 20% to 30% detected once. The material sequenced was PBMCs or a T cell subset sorted from them (not recorded which). Receptor source: an adult woman who had mild COVID-19 (a few samples of this study predate the infection). Cell type and time point are not known. Each CDR3 is given without its conserved first and last residue. The order of the fields is CDR3 protein, V gene.

CDR3aa: AWSVPGVMFSGDTQY
v_gene: TRBV30

CDR3aa: ASSLGAGGDEQF
v_gene: TRBV7-9

CDR3aa: ASSIYIGESPLH
v_gene: TRBV3-1

CDR3aa: ASCRDYLAGELF
v_gene: TRBV6-2/TRBV6-3

CDR3aa: ASSRTSGPNTGELF
v_gene: TRBV5-4

CDR3aa: SVGQTGNSNQPQH
v_gene: TRBV29-1

CDR3aa: ASSQDRDEQF
v_gene: TRBV4-2

CDR3aa: ASKEATNTGELF
v_gene: TRBV6-5

CDR3aa: SAPGIVSYEQY
v_gene: TRBV20-1

CDR3aa: ASRHRGETQY
v_gene: TRBV7-2

CDR3aa: ASSLAGVSSGNTIY
v_gene: TRBV5-1

CDR3aa: ASSLGGRWNEQF
v_gene: TRBV12-3/TRBV12-4

CDR3aa: ASSSTSSGANVLT
v_gene: TRBV6-1

CDR3aa: ASTPGNSPLH
v_gene: TRBV12-3/TRBV12-4

CDR3aa: ASSPWTAAYEQY
v_gene: TRBV5-1

CDR3aa: AITRELKGVQF
v_gene: TRBV10-3

CDR3aa: ASSVGVASSYEQY
v_gene: TRBV9

CDR3aa: SVAGGHHEQY
v_gene: TRBV29-1